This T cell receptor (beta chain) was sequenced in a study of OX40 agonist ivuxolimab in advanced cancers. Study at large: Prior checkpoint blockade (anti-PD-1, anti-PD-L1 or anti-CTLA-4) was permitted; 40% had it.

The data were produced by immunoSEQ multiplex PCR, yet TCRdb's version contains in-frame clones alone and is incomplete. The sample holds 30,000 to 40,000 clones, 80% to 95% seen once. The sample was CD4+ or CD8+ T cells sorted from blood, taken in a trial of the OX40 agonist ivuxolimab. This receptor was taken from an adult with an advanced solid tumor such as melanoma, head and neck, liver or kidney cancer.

CDR3 residues: CASSPTLQETQYF. The DNA for the CDR3 is TGTGCCAGCTCCCCCACCCTACAAGAGACCCAGTACTTC. V and J are TRBV18 and TRBJ2-5; unclear D gene. The CDR3 loop spans 13 amino acids. Germline CDR1 KGHSH, CDR2 LQKENI. V shed 6 bases and J shed 2 bases, with 10 bases lying between them.